One and the same sample provided the 6 T cell receptor beta chains below, sequenced in a study of cytomegalovirus exposure and HLA in healthy donors. The PCR used 60 Vbeta and 13 Jbeta primers. TCRdb's table, derived via immunoSEQ multiplex PCR, lists solely in-frame clones and lacks some. The data contain around 99,000 clones, roughly 82% of them singletons. The sample comprised PBMCs. Receptor source: a man aged 30 to 45 in good health and CMV-seropositive.

The chain employs TRBV6-1 and TRBJ2-7; tentatively, D is TRBD2 (7 bases). CDR3 length: 13 amino acids. V was cut by 3 bases and J by 5 bases, with 11 bases left in between. Germline CDR1 and CDR2: MNHNS and SASEGT. The CDR3 nucleotides read TGTGCCAGCAGTGACCGAGGGGGGGACGAGCAGTACTTC. Its translation is CASSDRGGDEQYF.

The genes are TRBV28 and TRBJ1-4, with 12 bases lining up with TRBD1. Germline assignment: CDR1 MDHEN and CDR2 SYDVKM. The length of the CDR3 is 17 residues. Trimming took 4 bases from V and 7 from J; bases not matched to a gene: 10. The CDR3 coding sequence is TGTGCCAGCAGTTCGGGACAGGGGGCTAGGATTATTGAAAAACTGTTTTTT. This encodes CASSSGQGARIIEKLFF.

V gene TRBV28 combines with J gene TRBJ2-1; possible D gene TRBD1, 5 bases. V dropped 2 bases and J dropped 5 bases, with 13 bases sitting between them. From germline, CDR1 is MDHEN and CDR2 SYDVKM. The CDR3 totals 15 residues. The CDR3 loop is CASSLGVGPNNEQFF. As DNA, the CDR3 is TGTGCCAGCAGTTTAGGGGTGGGGCCGAACAATGAGCAGTTCTTC.

The table lists this clone with a few counts. This rearrangement joins TRBV6-6 to TRBJ2-7; 9 bases agree with TRBD2. The V segment lost 2 bases and the J segment 0 bases; nucleotides outside the gene matches: 2. The CDR3 spans 15 residues. Germline V CDR1 and CDR2: MNHNY, SVGAGI (reference sequence). CDR3 sequence: CASSYERGDSYEQYF. The CDR3 nucleotides are TGTGCCAGCAGTTACGAGCGGGGGGACTCCTACGAGCAGTACTTC.

Of note for this clone: An end of the junction differs from the germline gene, which may be a read error. The rearrangement joins TRBV7-9 to TRBJ2-4, with D possibly matching TRBD2 (5 bases). This CDR3 region has 16 residues. CDR1 is SEHNR, CDR2 FQNEAQ, per germline (reference sequence). CDR3 sequence (DNA): TGTTCCAGCAGCTTAGTCGGGGTTCTAGCCAAAAACATTCAGTACTTC. It encodes CSSSLVGVLAKNIQYF.

The genes are TRBV9 and TRBJ1-2, with D maybe TRBD1 (6 bases). This CDR3 comprises 15 residues. V shed 2 bases and J shed 4 bases, with 15 bases lying between them. Germline V gives CDR1 SGDLS, CDR2 YYNGEE. The CDR3 DNA reads as TGTGCCAGCAGCGTGGGGGCGGAGTGGACCTATGGCTACACCTTC. Translated, it gives CASSVGAEWTYGYTF. The full variable domain, its missing parts supplied by reference TRBV9 and TRBJ1-2, is DSGVTQTPKHLITATGQRVTLRCSPRSGDLSVYWYQQSLDQGLQFLIQYYNGEERAKGNILERFSAQQFPDLHSELNLSSLELGDSALYFCASSVGAEWTYGYTFGSGTRLTVV.